This T cell receptor (beta chain) was retrieved from a study of T-cell memory formation after mild COVID-19. Study as a whole: Clusters were largely donor specific.

Each CDR3 protein is one row after TCRdb ran MiXCR on the 5' RACE reads. The data contain 200,000 to 250,000 distinct CDR3 sequences, 8% to 10% of them seen just once; the ten biggest clones take up around 20%. V dropped 1 base and J dropped 2 bases, with 9 bases sitting between them. Germline V CDR1 and CDR2: SGHVS, FNYEAQ. The CDR3 consists of 14 residues. The clonotype was recovered from a man younger than 35 who had mild COVID-19 (a few samples of this study predate the infection). Cell type and time point are not known. Sequenced sample: PBMCs or a T cell subset sorted from them (not recorded which). This sequence joins TRBV7-6 and TRBJ2-7; D is perhaps TRBD2 (6 bases). The CDR3 bases are TGTGCCAGCAGCTTAGGCGGAGGGACCTACGAGCAGTACTTC. It codes for CASSLGGGTYEQYF.